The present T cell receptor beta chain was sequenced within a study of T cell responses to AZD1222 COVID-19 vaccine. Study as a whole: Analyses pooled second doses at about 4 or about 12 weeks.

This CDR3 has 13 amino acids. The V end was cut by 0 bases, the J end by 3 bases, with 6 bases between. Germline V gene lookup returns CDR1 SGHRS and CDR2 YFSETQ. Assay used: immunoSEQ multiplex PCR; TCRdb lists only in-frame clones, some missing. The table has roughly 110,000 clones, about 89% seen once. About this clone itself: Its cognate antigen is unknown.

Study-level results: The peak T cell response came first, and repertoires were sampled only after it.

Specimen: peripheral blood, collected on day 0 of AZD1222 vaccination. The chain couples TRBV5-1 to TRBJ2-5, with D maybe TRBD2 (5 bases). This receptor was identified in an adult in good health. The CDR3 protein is CASSLEREETQYF. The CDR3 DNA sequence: TGCGCCAGCAGCTTGGAGAGGGAAGAGACCCAGTACTTC. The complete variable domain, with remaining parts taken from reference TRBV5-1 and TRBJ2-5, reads KAGVTQTPRYLIKTRGQQVTLSCSPISGHRSVSWYQQTPGQGLQFLFEYFSETQRNKGNFPGRFSGRQFSNSRSEMNVSTLELGDSALYLCASSLEREETQYFGPGTRLLVL.